These T cell receptor beta chains were read from a single sample in a study of graft-versus-host responses after intestinal transplantation. Sequenced by immunoSEQ multiplex PCR; TCRdb stores in-frame clones only, minus some. The top ten hold roughly 0.58% of the sample, which has tens of thousands of clones, 95% seen once. These receptors lack a known antigen. The source material was unstimulated CD8+ T cells sorted from spleen or lymph node cells, sampled before transplant. The receptor source for this set is a human donor who was the organ donor for an intestinal transplant. Each CDR3 is given with its conserved first and last residue. Fields, in order: V gene, clone size, J gene, D gene, CDR3 DNA, CDR3 protein. A D gene is named only where the DNA matches it firmly. Clone size appears in some rows only: once, few, many, or a class for an expanded clone.

>TRBV4-3|NA|TRBJ2-1|TRBD2
TGCGCCAGCAGCCAAGATTTAACTAGCGGGGTGTACAATGAGCAGTTCTTC
CASSQDLTSGVYNEQFF
>TRBV30|once|TRBJ2-7|NA
TGTGCGGCGGACGCAGCCTACGAGCAGTACTTC
CAADAAYEQYF
>TRBV2|NA|TRBJ1-4|NA
TGTGCCAGCAGTGGACGGCCTCTCAATGAAAAACTGTTTTTT
CASSGRPLNEKLFF
>TRBV10-2|once|TRBJ2-2|TRBD1
TGCGCCAGCAGTGCTGGACAGGGTGTTGGGGAGCTGTTTTTT
CASSAGQGVGELFF
>TRBV11-2|NA|TRBJ2-1|TRBD1
TGTGCCACGGAACGGACAGGTGGGGGCAATGAGCAGTTCTTC
CATERTGGGNEQFF
>TRBV7-9|NA|TRBJ2-4|NA
TGTGCCAGCAGCTTAGGTGGTCTAGCCAAAAACATTCAGTACTTC
CASSLGGLAKNIQYF
>TRBV4-3|NA|TRBJ2-1|NA
TGCGCCAGCAGCCAAGAGTGGTGGGAGGACAATGAGCAGTTCTTC
CASSQEWWEDNEQFF
>TRBV10-3|NA|TRBJ2-5|TRBD2
TGTGCCATCAGTGAGTCAGCGGGGGGGCAAGAGACCCAGTACTTC
CAISESAGGQETQYF
>TRBV4-3|NA|TRBJ1-6|NA
TGCGCCAGCAGCCAAGTCGGGACGTACGATTCACCCCTCCACTTT
CASSQVGTYDSPLHF
>TRBV10-2|NA|TRBJ1-2|NA
TGCGCCAGCAGTGAAGAGGGAGCGGACTACTATGGCTACACCTTC
CASSEEGADYYGYTF
>TRBV27|once|TRBJ2-7|TRBD1
TGTGCCAGCCAACCAAAACTCCGGGACAGCAACGAGCAGTACTTC
CASQPKLRDSNEQYF
>TRBV19|NA|TRBJ1-5|NA
TGTGCCAGTAGTATAGGAATGGGGGTAAATCAGCCCCAGCATTTT
CASSIGMGVNQPQHF
>TRBV6-5|NA|TRBJ1-6|NA
TGTGCCAGCAGTTACTCGGATAATTCACCCCTCCACTTT
CASSYSDNSPLHF
>TRBV27|NA|TRBJ2-1|TRBD2
TGTGCCAGCACTATAGCGGGGGGGGTTTGGAATGAGCAGTTCTTC
CASTIAGGVWNEQFF
>TRBV7-9|NA|TRBJ2-5|TRBD2
TGTGCCAGCAGCTTAGGTGGGACTAGCGGGGACCTTCAAGAGACCCAGTACTTC
CASSLGGTSGDLQETQYF
>TRBV4-2|once|TRBJ1-1|NA
TGTGCCAGCAGCCTTTTCCGTGGGAACACTGAAGCTTTCTTT
CASSLFRGNTEAFF
>TRBV7-9|NA|TRBJ2-3|NA
TGTGCCAGCAGCCCCGGACAGCAGGGAGATACGCAGTATTTT
CASSPGQQGDTQYF
>TRBV5-1|NA|TRBJ1-1|NA
TGCGCCAGCAGCCTAGGGAGCGCCAACACTGAAGCTTTCTTT
CASSLGSANTEAFF
>TRBV9|NA|TRBJ2-1|NA
TGTGCCAGCAGCGTACATGGGTCTAACGAGCAGTTCTTC
CASSVHGSNEQFF
>TRBV19|NA|TRBJ2-7|TRBD1
TGTGCCAGTAGTACCGGGACAGGGCCCTACGAGCAGTACTTC
CASSTGTGPYEQYF
>TRBV6-6|NA|TRBJ2-2|NA
TGTGCCAGCAGTTACTGGTGGGGATCCGGGGAGCTGTTTTTT
CASSYWWGSGELFF
>TRBV9|NA|TRBJ2-3|NA
TGTGCCAGCAGCGTAGGGTCGGGCCCGAGCACAGATACGCAGTATTTT
CASSVGSGPSTDTQYF
>TRBV10-3|NA|TRBJ2-3|TRBD2
TGTGCCATCAGCCAGACTAGCGGGGGTTATACCACAGATACGCAGTATTTT
CAISQTSGGYTTDTQYF
>TRBV19|NA|TRBJ2-3|NA
TGTGCCAGTAGTATTGTCCTCGCAGGGGGCACAGATACGCAGTATTTT
CASSIVLAGGTDTQYF
>TRBV4-1|once|TRBJ2-5|NA
TGCGCCAGCAGCCAAGATCCTAGCCACTACCAAGAGACCCAGTACTTC
CASSQDPSHYQETQYF
>TRBV7-9|once|TRBJ2-1|TRBD2
TGTGCCAGCAGCTTAGAAGCTAGCGGGGGATTCTCCTACAATGAGCAGTTCTTC
CASSLEASGGFSYNEQFF
>TRBV7-6|NA|TRBJ1-2|NA
TGTGCCAGCAGCCCCCGCCTGTTGGGCCTAAGATCCTATGGCTACACCTTC
CASSPRLLGLRSYGYTF
>TRBV4-3|NA|TRBJ2-7|NA
TGCGCCAGCTCTCGATCGTGGGCGTCCTACGAGCAGTACTTC
CASSRSWASYEQYF
>TRBV7-9|NA|TRBJ1-2|TRBD1
TGTGCCATCCTACTCCAGGGGGCAGGGGGCTACACCTTC
CAILLQGAGGYTF
>TRBV7-9|NA|TRBJ1-6|NA
TGTGCCAGCAGCTTAGAGGCGGGAGGGGTTTCACCCCTCCACTTT
CASSLEAGGVSPLHF
>TRBV23-1|NA|TRBJ1-2|NA
TGCGCCAGCAGTCAACATGGCTACACCTTC
CASSQHGYTF
>TRBV19|NA|TRBJ2-2|NA
TGTGCCAGTAGTATGACCGGGGAGCTGTTTTTT
CASSMTGELFF